These 2 T cell receptor beta chains share one sample of origin, sequenced in a study of memory CD4+ T cells and cytomegalovirus serostatus. The sort gate was single viable CD3+CD4+CD8-CD45RO+ cells for memory CD4+ T cells. Using immunoSEQ multiplex PCR, the repertoire was profiled, and TCRdb retains in-frame clones only, with some absent. Of about 56,000 clones listed, 82% are singletons. The sample taken for sequencing was memory CD4+ T cells from blood. These TCRs come from an adult in good health and CMV-seronegative.

This clone was seen only a few times. The chain recombines TRBV2 with TRBJ2-7; TRBD2 might be the D (5 bases). V gave up 6 bases and J gave up 5 bases, with 20 bases separating them. Germline V lookup: CDR1 SNHLY, CDR2 FYNNEI. The length of the CDR3 is 15 residues. The CDR3 spells CASRRSPRTGNEQYF. The CDR3 DNA sequence: TGTGCCAGCAGAAGAAGCCCAAGGACTGGCAACGAGCAGTACTTC. The variable domain in full, with the rest retrieved from reference TRBV2 and TRBJ2-7, is EPEVTQTPSHQVTQMGQEVILRCVPISNHLYFYWYRQILGQKVEFLVSFYNNEISEKSEIFDDQFSVERPDGSNFTLKIRSTKLEDSAMYFCASRRSPRTGNEQYFGPGTRLTVT.

The chain joins TRBV18 to TRBJ1-6, with D unresolved. The CDR3 length is 14 residues. CDR1 is KGHSH and CDR2 is LQKENI in the germline V gene. V gave up 0 bases and J gave up 7 bases, with 7 bases separating them. The DNA for the CDR3 is TGTGCCAGCTCACCACCGAGAGCGAATTCACCCCTCCACTTT. This codes for CASSPPRANSPLHF.